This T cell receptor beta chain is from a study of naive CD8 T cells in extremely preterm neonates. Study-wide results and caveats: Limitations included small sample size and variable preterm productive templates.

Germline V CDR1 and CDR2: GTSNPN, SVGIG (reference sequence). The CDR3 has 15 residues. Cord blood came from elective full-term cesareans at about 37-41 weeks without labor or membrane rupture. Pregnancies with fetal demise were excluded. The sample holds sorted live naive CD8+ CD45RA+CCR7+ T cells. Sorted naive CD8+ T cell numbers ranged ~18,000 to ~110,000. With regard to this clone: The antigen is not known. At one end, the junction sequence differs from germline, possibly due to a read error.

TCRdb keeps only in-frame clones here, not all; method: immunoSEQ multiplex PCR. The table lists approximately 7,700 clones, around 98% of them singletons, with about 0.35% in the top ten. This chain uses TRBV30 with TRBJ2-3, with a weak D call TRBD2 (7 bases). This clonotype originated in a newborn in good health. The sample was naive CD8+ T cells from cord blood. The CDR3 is CAWRDERGPTGTQYF. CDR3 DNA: TGTGCCTGGAGGGACGAGCGGGGCCCGACAGGTACGCAGTATTTT.